A single sample is the source of the 26 T cell receptor beta chains below, sequenced in a study of blood T cell repertoires in COVID-19. Data came from immunoSEQ multiplex PCR; TCRdb stores just in-frame clones and leaves some out. There are around 340,000 clones in the sample; roughly 86% occur only once, and approximately 0.97% lies in the top ten. What was sequenced was PBMCs or T cells enriched from blood (not recorded which). These receptors were obtained from a woman younger than 45 who had been exposed to COVID-19.

The CDR3 nucleotides are TGTGCCAGCAGCCCTCCGGGACTAGCAACCGATGAGCAGTTCTTC. This encodes CASSPPGLATDEQFF. V usage is TRBV7-8 and J usage is TRBJ2-1; 9 bases match TRBD2. With V trimmed by 5 bases and J by 8 bases, 10 bases remained unmatched. Germline CDR1 and CDR2: SGHVS and FQNEAQ. This CDR3 has 15 residues.

The rearrangement joins TRBV23-1 to TRBJ2-7, with TRBD1 matching over 9 bases. TRBV23-1 is flagged as an ORF with uncertain function. This CDR3 is built from 18 residues. V lost 2 bases, J lost 3 bases, and 14 bases stayed unmatched. The CDR3 DNA reads TGCGCCAGCAGTCAAGGGTCGGGACAGGGTTATTTTATCTACGAGCAGTACTTC. Translated, it gives CASSQGSGQGYFIYEQYF.

In this sample, this clone turned up once. The rearrangement links TRBV9 to TRBJ1-6; tentative D call: TRBD1 (5 bases). The CDR3 is 14 amino acids. Per the germline V gene, CDR1 is SGDLS and CDR2 is YYNGEE. Trimming removed 1 base at V and 5 bases at J, with 7 bases between. The DNA of the CDR3 is TGTGCCAGCAGCGTAAAAGGGGATAATTCACCCCTCCACTTT. Protein: CASSVKGDNSPLHF. Full variable domain (missing parts from reference TRBV9 and TRBJ1-6): DSGVTQTPKHLITATGQRVTLRCSPRSGDLSVYWYQQSLDQGLQFLIQYYNGEERAKGNILERFSAQQFPDLHSELNLSSLELGDSALYFCASSVKGDNSPLHFGNGTRLTVT.

V gene TRBV4-1 combines with J gene TRBJ1-4; D might be TRBD1 (5 bases). The CDR3 sequence is 15 residues long. CDR1 is MGHRA, CDR2 YSYEKL, per germline. With 0 bases removed from V and 7 bases from J, the gap between germline ends came to 12 bases. The CDR3 loop is CASSQDSGRGEKLFF. The CDR3 nucleotides are TGCGCCAGCAGCCAAGATTCAGGAAGGGGTGAAAAACTGTTTTTT.

This clone was found a few times. The chain uses TRBV5-4 and TRBJ2-3, with 7 nucleotides matching TRBD2. This CDR3 comprises 16 residues. Germline assignment: CDR1 SGHNT and CDR2 YYREEE (reference sequence). The ends lost 1 base at V and 2 bases at J; junction bases unmatched: 7. In DNA form, the CDR3 reads TGTGCCAGCAGCTTGAGGCTAGCGGAAACCACAGATACGCAGTATTTT. It codes for CASSLRLAETTDTQYF.

The chain joins TRBV28 to TRBJ1-3, with 7 bases identical to TRBD1. Trimming took 7 bases from V and 0 from J; bases not matched to a gene: 6. The CDR3 has 15 amino acids. The V gene's germline CDR1 is MDHEN and CDR2 SYDVKM. In DNA form, the CDR3 reads TGTGCCAGCACCATTGGGACAGTCTCTGGAAACACCATATATTTT. Translating it yields CASTIGTVSGNTIYF.

V gene TRBV11-2 combines with J gene TRBJ2-1; D uncertain. This CDR3 comprises 18 residues. Germline V gene sequence: CDR1 SGHAT, CDR2 FQNNGV. V lost 2 bases to trimming and J lost 0 bases, with 17 bases between them. As DNA, the CDR3 is TGTGCCAGCAGCTTACTAGTTTCGAGGCGGAACTCCTACAATGAGCAGTTCTTC. This translates into CASSLLVSRRNSYNEQFF.

V is TRBV2 and J is TRBJ1-2; a weak D match, TRBD1 (6 bases). Looked up from germline, CDR1 is SNHLY and CDR2 is FYNNEI. V lost 7 bases to trimming and J lost 8 bases, with 14 bases between them. This CDR3 is 12 amino acids long. DNA for the CDR3: TGTGCCAGCACCGGGACAAGGGAGGGCTACACCTTC. Translated: CASTGTREGYTF.

The chain couples TRBV12-3 or TRBV12-4 to TRBJ1-5; no clear D gene. The CDR3 has 13 amino acids. V was clipped by 7 bases and J by 4 bases, with 11 bases between them. CDR3 sequence (DNA): TGTGCCAGCACCAACCTCGGGAATCAGCCCCAGCATTTT. Its translation is CASTNLGNQPQHF.

This clone was seen once. The genes are TRBV2 and TRBJ2-2; 8 positions agree with TRBD1. CDR3 size: 14 residues. V lost 1 base to trimming and J lost 5 bases; unmatched junction nucleotides: 0. Germline loops: CDR1 SNHLY, CDR2 FYNNEI. The CDR3 sequence: CASSEGDRTGELFF. The DNA of the CDR3 is TGTGCCAGCAGTGAAGGGGACAGGACCGGGGAGCTGTTTTTT. The whole variable domain, remainder taken from reference TRBV2 and TRBJ2-2, is EPEVTQTPSHQVTQMGQEVILRCVPISNHLYFYWYRQILGQKVEFLVSFYNNEISEKSEIFDDQFSVERPDGSNFTLKIRSTKLEDSAMYFCASSEGDRTGELFFGEGSRLTVL.

This chain uses TRBV6-6 with TRBJ2-7; D perhaps matches TRBD1 (6 bases). The V gene's germline CDR1 is MNHNY and CDR2 SVGAGI (reference sequence). Trimming took off 0 bases at V and 4 bases at J, with 13 bases between the two ends. The CDR3 is made up of 15 amino acids. The CDR3 sequence is CASSYSTGSFYEQYF. CDR3 sequence (DNA): TGTGCCAGCAGTTACTCTACAGGGTCTTTTTACGAGCAGTACTTC.

CDR3 residues: CAWTRGGDEQYF. CDR3 coding DNA: TGTGCCTGGACGCGGGGAGGGGACGAGCAGTACTTC. The J gene is TRBJ2-7, the V gene TRBV30, with 7 bases matching TRBD2. J was trimmed by 5 bases and V by 4 bases; bases with no gene match: 5. Germline CDR1 GTSNPN, CDR2 SVGIG (reference sequence). CDR3 length equals 12 residues.

V usage is TRBV2 and J usage is TRBJ2-3; 8 bases are a match to TRBD2. Germline assignment: CDR1 SNHLY and CDR2 FYNNEI. This CDR3 has 15 amino acids. With 4 bases clipped from V and 8 bases from J, the junction kept 11 bases outside the gene matches. In nucleotides, the CDR3 is TGTGCCAGCAGTGCGAAGCGGGAGTTGATAAGTACGCAGTATTTT. It specifies CASSAKRELISTQYF.

J is TRBJ2-5 and V is TRBV5-1; 10 positions match TRBD2. The CDR3 has 16 amino acids. Trimming cost V 4 bases and J 5 bases; bases outside gene matches: 11. Germline loops: CDR1 SGHRS, CDR2 YFSETQ. The CDR3 DNA reads TGCGCCAGCAGCCCGGCTAGCGGGAGTGCCGGGGAGACCCAGTACTTC. Its protein is CASSPASGSAGETQYF. The complete variable domain, with remaining parts taken from reference TRBV5-1 and TRBJ2-5, reads KAGVTQTPRYLIKTRGQQVTLSCSPISGHRSVSWYQQTPGQGLQFLFEYFSETQRNKGNFPGRFSGRQFSNSRSEMNVSTLELGDSALYLCASSPASGSAGETQYFGPGTRLLVL.

CDR3 bases: TGTGCCAGCAGCTTACGGGGGACTTCCTACAATGAGCAGTTCTTC. It specifies CASSLRGTSYNEQFF. This rearrangement joins TRBV11-3 to TRBJ2-1; the D gene is possibly TRBD2 (6 bases). The CDR3 length is 15 residues. V shed 2 bases and J shed 1 base, with 9 bases lying between them. Germline assignment: CDR1 SGHNT and CDR2 YENEEA.

The rearrangement links TRBV3-1 (or the pseudogene TRBV3-2) to TRBJ2-7; perhaps TRBD1 as D (6 bases). Looked up from germline, CDR1 is LGHDT and CDR2 is YNNKEL (reference sequence). V lost 4 bases, J lost 4 bases, and 14 bases lay in between. This CDR3 region has 14 residues. CDR3 region: CASSLLAGDYEQYF. DNA for the CDR3: TGTGCCAGCAGCCTGCTGGCAGGGGATTACGAGCAGTACTTC.

V is TRBV9 and J is TRBJ1-1; D not certain. Trimming removed 3 bases from V and 5 bases from J, with 20 bases in between. The CDR3 loop spans 16 amino acids. CDR1 is SGDLS, CDR2 YYNGEE, per germline. The CDR3 region has the DNA TGTGCCAGCAGCGCATCCGTCGTGGTTACGGGTACTGAAGCTTTCTTT. It yields the protein CASSASVVVTGTEAFF.

The CDR3 is CASSLPSSGRRETQYF. The CDR3 DNA reads TGCGCCAGCAGCTTACCCTCTAGCGGGAGGAGGGAGACCCAGTACTTC. J is TRBJ2-5 and V is TRBV5-1, with 11 bases lining up with TRBD2. The CDR3 length is 16 residues. Germline assignment: CDR1 SGHRS and CDR2 YFSETQ. With V trimmed by 2 bases and J by 5 bases, 8 bases remained unmatched.

V is TRBV30 and J is TRBJ2-7, with TRBD1 matching over 7 bases. Losses at the gene ends were 3 bases for V and 6 bases for J; bases not matched to a gene: 8. This CDR3 comprises 13 residues. Germline V gives CDR1 GTSNPN, CDR2 SVGIG (reference sequence). As DNA, the CDR3 is TGTGCCTGGAGCCCGGGACAGCCGACCGAGCAGTACTTC. As protein: CAWSPGQPTEQYF.

This chain links TRBV6-4 with TRBJ2-2, with 8 bases aligning to TRBD1. V gave up 6 bases and J gave up 7 bases; unmatched junction bases: 4. Germline CDR1 and CDR2: MRHNA and SNTAGT. The CDR3 runs 13 residues. In nucleotides, the CDR3 is TGTGCCAGCAGCGCGACAGGGGACGGGGAGCTGTTTTTT. Encoded protein: CASSATGDGELFF.

The genes are TRBV7-9 and TRBJ1-1; D unresolved. Germline V gives CDR1 SEHNR, CDR2 FQNEAQ (reference sequence). Trimming stripped 1 base from V and 4 bases from J, with 16 bases between. The CDR3 is made up of 16 amino acids. DNA of the CDR3: TGTGCCAGCAGCTTAGTAACAGCACCTGTGGGCACTGAAGCTTTCTTT. As protein: CASSLVTAPVGTEAFF.

The V and J genes are TRBV30 and TRBJ2-7, with 8 bases identical to TRBD2. CDR1 GTSNPN and CDR2 SVGIG come from the germline V gene (reference sequence). V gave up 4 bases and J gave up 4 bases; unmatched junction bases: 6. There are 13 residues in the CDR3. CDR3 sequence reads: CAWTGTRGYEQYF. The CDR3 region has the DNA TGTGCCTGGACCGGGACTAGAGGGTACGAGCAGTACTTC.

J is TRBJ1-5 and V is TRBV11-2, with a tentative D call TRBD1 (6 bases). The CDR3 totals 14 residues. Trimming shortened V by 2 bases and J by 4 bases, and 9 bases separated the two germline ends. Germline CDR1 and CDR2: SGHAT and FQNNGV. The CDR3 loop reads CASSLLGGNQPQHF. CDR3 nucleotides: TGTGCCAGCAGCTTATTAGGGGGTAATCAGCCCCAGCATTTT. Drawing the rest from reference TRBV11-2 and TRBJ1-5, the complete variable domain is EAGVAQSPRYKIIEKRQSVAFWCNPISGHATLYWYQQILGQGPKLLIQFQNNGVVDDSQLPKDRFSAERLKGVDSTLKIQPAKLEDSAVYLCASSLLGGNQPQHFGDGTRLSIL.

V gene TRBV11-3 combines with J gene TRBJ2-6; 8 bases fit TRBD1. The CDR3 loop spans 17 amino acids. Per germline, CDR1 SGHNT and CDR2 YENEEA. The V and J ends lost 3 bases and 0 bases, in that order; junction bases with no gene match: 4. The CDR3 nucleotides read TGTGCCAGCAGCTTTGGACAGGGTTTCTCTGGGGCCAACGTCCTGACTTTC. This translates into CASSFGQGFSGANVLTF.

V is TRBV5-5 and J is TRBJ2-5, with a tentative D call TRBD1 (6 bases). Trimming removed 6 bases from V and 5 bases from J, with 20 bases in between. Per germline, CDR1 SGHKS and CDR2 YYEKEE (reference sequence). CDR3 length: 15 residues. The CDR3 nucleotides read TGTGCCAGCACTCTGGGGGCCTTGATTCGGGAGACCCAGTACTTC. Its translation is CASTLGALIRETQYF.

This chain joins TRBV9 and TRBJ1-4, with a possible D match to TRBD1 (5 bases). Germline V gene sequence: CDR1 SGDLS, CDR2 YYNGEE. CDR3 length: 13 amino acids. V dropped 1 base and J dropped 11 bases, with 12 bases sitting between them. CDR3 amino acids: CASSVTAGGKLFF. The DNA of the CDR3 is TGTGCCAGCAGCGTAACCGCCGGGGGGAAACTGTTTTTT. Full variable domain (remainder filled in from reference TRBV9 and TRBJ1-4): DSGVTQTPKHLITATGQRVTLRCSPRSGDLSVYWYQQSLDQGLQFLIQYYNGEERAKGNILERFSAQQFPDLHSELNLSSLELGDSALYFCASSVTAGGKLFFGSGTQLSVL.